These 6 T cell receptor beta chains share one sample of origin, sequenced in a study of T-cell reconstitution after alpha-beta-depleted transplantation in children (dated by TCRdb to 2016 to 2017). Library method: PCR. Sequenced using an Illumina HiSeq 2500. TCR library preparation used molecular barcoding, with unique molecular identifiers applied to normalize quantification of the TCRbeta repertoire. Using fastp at Q25 and MiXCR, TCRdb reprocessed the public reads and kept productive beta chains. Rows are unified per CDR3 protein, each entry keeping the most common DNA and genes. Across this sample there are about 200,000 distinct CDR3 sequences, with approximately 15% seen only once. In total, the top ten clones hold around 14% of the sample. Material: PBMCs from the stem cell graft donor, obtained from the stem cell graft. These receptors all come from a human donor who donated a stem cell graft to a child with acute lymphoblastic leukemia.

The CDR3 protein is CASSFQVAGVSEQYF. The CDR3 DNA sequence: TGTGCCAGCAGTTTCCAGGTAGCGGGAGTATCCGAGCAGTACTTC. The chain couples TRBV12-3 or TRBV12-4 to TRBJ2-7; 9 bases line up with TRBD2. Germline trimming cut 3 bases from V and 6 bases from J; bases unmatched to any gene: 9. The length of the CDR3 is 15 residues.

This clonotype was recorded many times. This sequence joins TRBV20-1 and TRBJ2-1; TRBD1 or TRBD2 may be the D gene (5 bases each). The CDR3 loop spans 13 amino acids. In germline, CDR1 is DFQATT, CDR2 SNEGSKA (reference sequence). Trimming removed 3 bases at V and 4 bases at J, with 10 bases between. The CDR3 region has the DNA TGCAGTGCTAGCGGGACCGGATACAATGAGCAGTTCTTC. As protein: CSASGTGYNEQFF.

V is TRBV5-6 and J is TRBJ1-1; 7 nucleotides agree with TRBD1. Germline V gene lookup returns CDR1 SGHDT and CDR2 YYEEEE. J was trimmed by 3 bases and V by 3 bases; bases with no gene match: 5. The CDR3 extends over 14 amino acids. This chain's CDR3 is CASSSQGSHTEAFF. The DNA for the CDR3 is TGTGCCAGCAGCTCACAGGGGAGTCACACTGAAGCTTTCTTT.

The chain joins TRBV6-2 or TRBV6-3 to TRBJ2-2; TRBD2 agrees at 16 bases. The CDR3 has 18 residues. V lost 4 bases to trimming and J lost 4 bases; unmatched junction nucleotides: 6. CDR1 and CDR2 from the germline V gene are MNHEY and SVGEGT. The CDR3 region is CASSSGTSGRAGTGELFF. The CDR3 DNA reads as TGTGCCAGCAGTTCCGGGACTAGCGGGAGGGCAGGCACCGGGGAGCTGTTTTTT.

The chain recombines TRBV12-3 or TRBV12-4 with TRBJ2-7; 16 nucleotides line up with TRBD2. Trimming took 6 bases from V and 4 from J; bases not matched to a gene: 3. The CDR3 extends over 15 amino acids. The CDR3 DNA follows: TGTGCCAGCAGATCGGGACTAGCGGGAGGGTACGAGCAGTACTTC. It yields the protein CASRSGLAGGYEQYF.

This clonotype has a count of ten or more. V gene TRBV4-1 combines with J gene TRBJ2-1; unclear D gene. Trimming stripped 1 base from V and 7 bases from J, with 11 bases between. The CDR3 is 14 amino acids. Germline loops: CDR1 MGHRA, CDR2 YSYEKL. In DNA form, the CDR3 reads TGCGCCAGCAGCCAAGTCTTACATGGAAATGAGCAGTTCTTC. It specifies CASSQVLHGNEQFF.